This T cell receptor beta chain was captured in a study of T cell repertoires in cytomegalovirus infection. In the study overall: Signatures in public TCR beta sequences pointed to both CMV infection and matching HLA type. Overall study findings and caveats: CMV-specific TCR beta clonotypes restricted by HLA-C dominated the ex vivo response.

TCRdb used MiXCR to reprocess the reads, holding one entry per CDR3 protein. Altogether 700,000 to 900,000 distinct CDR3 sequences are present, almost 30% being singletons, with the ten largest covering less than 15%. This clonotype has only a few counts. What it recognizes is unknown. CDR1 is DFQATT and CDR2 is SNEGSKA in the germline V gene (reference sequence). The CDR3 has 17 residues. Trimming at V came to 1 base and at J to 0 bases, leaving 9 bases not matched to a gene. This TCR derives from a human donor in good health (CMV status not recorded). Some clones in this sample may be carry-over from other donors' samples. Sequencing used cultured CD8+ T cells from PBMCs, obtained from culture after CMV antigen stimulation. The V call is TRBV20-1, the J call TRBJ1-5; TRBD1 matches 7 bases. The CDR3 DNA reads as TGCAGTGCTAGAGTGGTAGGGACAGTGTATAGCAATCAGCCCCAGCATTTT. Amino acids: CSARVVGTVYSNQPQHF.